This T cell receptor (beta chain) originates from a study of blood T cell repertoires in COVID-19. The overall study: Sources were T cells, B-cell-depleted T cells, or PBMCs; the material itself was cDNA or gDNA.

Trimming removed 6 bases at V and 5 bases at J, with 14 bases between. Germline assignment: CDR1 MNHEY and CDR2 SVGEGT. This CDR3 is 14 amino acids long. Original data processing: Estimation of nucleated cell counts was performed using reference gene primer amplification. Profiling relied on immunoSEQ multiplex PCR, and the TCRdb table lists in-frame clones only, not all of them. Clone size and the V and J calls come from that table; the DNA yielded D and trimming. The table includes 30,000 to 35,000 clones, 93% detected once. This receptor was taken from a human donor in a cohort sampled during active COVID-19. Source material: peripheral blood. The chain is built from TRBV6-2 or TRBV6-3 and TRBJ1-5; D gene uncertain. Written as DNA, the CDR3 is TGTGCCAGCAGCTCCTTGCCCGGTGATCAGCCCCAGCATTTT. This translates into CASSSLPGDQPQHF.